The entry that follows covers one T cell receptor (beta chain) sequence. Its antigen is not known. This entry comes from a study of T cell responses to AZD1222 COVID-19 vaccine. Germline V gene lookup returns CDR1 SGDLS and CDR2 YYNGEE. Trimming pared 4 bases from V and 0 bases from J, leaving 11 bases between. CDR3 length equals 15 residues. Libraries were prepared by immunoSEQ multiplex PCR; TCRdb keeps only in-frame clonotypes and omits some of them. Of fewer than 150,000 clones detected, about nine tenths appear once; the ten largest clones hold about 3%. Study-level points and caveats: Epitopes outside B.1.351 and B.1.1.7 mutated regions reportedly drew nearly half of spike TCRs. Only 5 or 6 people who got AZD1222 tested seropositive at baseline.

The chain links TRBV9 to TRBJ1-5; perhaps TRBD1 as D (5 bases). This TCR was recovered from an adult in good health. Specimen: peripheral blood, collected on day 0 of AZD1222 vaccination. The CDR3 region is CASSLQGNSNQPQHF. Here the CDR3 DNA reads TGTGCCAGCAGCCTCCAGGGTAATAGCAATCAGCCCCAGCATTTT.